This TCR beta chain was identified during a study of spatial heterogeneity in lung cancer. Turning to the study itself: Within raw reads, each unique TCR and UMI combination appeared on average more than ten times.

This clonotype is medium-sized by share. Per germline, CDR1 SGHDT and CDR2 YYEEEE. The germline V and J ends were trimmed by 2 bases and 14 bases, with 8 bases remaining between them. The CDR3 has 11 amino acids. The time point denotes: sample taken at primary tumor resection. The approximately 67 donors had untreated early-stage non-small cell lung cancer. No cell sorting; template was whole RNA from tumor, lung tissue or PBMC. TCRdb called the 5' RACE reads again in MiXCR, with one record for every CDR3 protein. The sample lists approximately 5,200 distinct CDR3 sequences, less than 3% seen once, with less than 30% in the top ten.

The receptor was isolated from a male donor with early-stage non-small cell lung cancer. The chain employs TRBV5-6 and TRBJ1-6, with D uncertain. This specimen was normal lung tissue next to the tumor, taken at surgery. CDR3 in DNA: TGTGCCAGCAGCTTTCGTGGCGCCCTCCACTTT. This encodes CASSFRGALHF.